The 5 T cell receptor beta chains presented below share a single source sample, sequenced in a study of early T cells in non-severe SARS-CoV-2 infection. A single record per CDR3 protein comes from TCRdb applying MiXCR to the 5' RACE reads. The profile covers 55,000 to 70,000 distinct CDR3 sequences, with about 11% appearing a single time and approximately 1.1% taken by the ten largest. Sequences were derived from whole blood, sampled at baseline. The receptors originated from an adult who was a healthcare worker with PCR-confirmed SARS-CoV-2 infection or an uninfected control (not recorded which). The donor label of this sample is uncertain.

This clonotype came up many times. V is TRBV3-1 and J is TRBJ2-6; D gene ambiguous. Germline assignment: CDR1 LGHDT and CDR2 YNNKEL (reference sequence). The CDR3 totals 17 residues. V lost 1 base and J lost 4, with 14 bases in between. CDR3: CASSQARWVGGANVLTF. The CDR3 region has the DNA TGTGCCAGCAGCCAAGCTCGGTGGGTCGGCGGGGCCAACGTCCTGACTTTC.

The chain is built from TRBV10-2 and TRBJ2-7; the match to TRBD1 covers 9 bases. There are 15 residues in the CDR3. Germline lookup yields CDR1 WSHSY and CDR2 SAAADI. Unmatched junction bases numbered 9, after V lost 6 bases and J lost 3 bases. In nucleotides, the CDR3 is TGCGCCAGCAGGATGCCCGGGACAGGGAGCTACGAGCAGTACGTC. It codes for CASRMPGTGSYEQYV.

This clonotype was picked up a small number of times. The chain carries TRBV4-1 and TRBJ1-1; TRBD1 is a possible D gene (5 bases). Germline V gives CDR1 MGHRA, CDR2 YSYEKL. V was shortened by 2 bases and J by 1 base, with 11 bases between the two germline ends. This CDR3 is 15 amino acids long. CDR3 amino acids: CASSQWQGTNTEAFF. The DNA of the CDR3 is TGCGCCAGCAGCCAATGGCAGGGAACGAACACTGAAGCTTTCTTT.

This clonotype has more than one count but fewer than ten. The V gene is TRBV20-1, the J gene TRBJ2-2; the D is unclear. This CDR3 region has 15 residues. CDR1 is DFQATT and CDR2 is SNEGSKA in the germline V gene (reference sequence). V lost 0 bases and J 0 bases, leaving 8 bases between the germline ends. CDR3 nucleotide sequence: TGCAGTGCTAGAGAGGGAAACGCGAACACCGGGGAGCTGTTTTTT. It specifies CSAREGNANTGELFF.

The J gene is TRBJ1-2, the V gene TRBV5-1; 7 bases agree with TRBD1. This CDR3 contains 16 residues. V lost 6 bases to trimming and J lost 3 bases; unmatched junction nucleotides: 14. Looked up from germline, CDR1 is SGHRS and CDR2 is YFSETQ. Here the CDR3 reads CASNTKPSGTDYGYTF. DNA of the CDR3: TGCGCCAGCAACACTAAACCATCCGGGACAGACTATGGCTACACCTTC.